These 5 T cell receptor beta chains were sequenced from one sample in a study of T cells after yellow fever vaccination. A single record per CDR3 protein comes from TCRdb applying MiXCR to the 5' RACE reads. The sample yields under 300,000 distinct CDR3 sequences, about 7.1% seen once. The sequencing here drew on CD4+ T cells sorted from PBMCs, taken 15 days after the yellow fever booster vaccination. All receptors come from a man younger than 45 who received the YFV17D yellow fever vaccine.

The CDR3 nucleotides are TGTGCCAGCAGCTCGAGGGGAAACAGGGGGCTTCACACAGATACGCAGTATTTT. As protein: CASSSRGNRGLHTDTQYF. This chain uses TRBV11-1 with TRBJ2-3; 9 bases line up with TRBD1. Germline V lookup: CDR1 SGHAT, CDR2 FQDESV (reference sequence). The CDR3 is 18 residues long. V was pared by 4 bases and J by 2 bases, with 13 bases of the junction left unmatched.

The chain recombines TRBV20-1 with TRBJ2-7; 10 bases align to TRBD2. Trimming removed 1 base from V and 2 bases from J; junction bases left unmatched: 5. The length of the CDR3 is 15 residues. Germline CDR1 reads DFQATT; CDR2 reads SNEGSKA (reference sequence). The CDR3 loop is CSARANSGRPYEQYF. The CDR3 region has the DNA TGCAGTGCTAGAGCGAATAGCGGGAGGCCCTACGAGCAGTACTTC.

The chain employs TRBV7-2 and TRBJ2-1; unclear D gene. V dropped 5 bases and J dropped 5 bases, with 13 bases sitting between them. The CDR3 totals 14 residues. The germline CDR1 and CDR2 sequences are SGHTA and FQGNSA. DNA for the CDR3: TGTGCCAGCAGCCAGTTCGTAAATAACAATGAGCAGTTCTTC. Protein product: CASSQFVNNNEQFF.

The CDR3 region has the DNA TGCAGTGCTAGAGATTCTAGCGACTACGAGCAGTACTTC. It encodes CSARDSSDYEQYF. The chain recombines TRBV20-1 with TRBJ2-7; D may be TRBD2 (6 bases). CDR1 DFQATT and CDR2 SNEGSKA come from the germline V gene (reference sequence). V was cut by 0 bases and J by 3 bases, with 9 bases left in between. The CDR3 sequence is 13 residues long.

The CDR3 coding sequence is TGCAGTGCTAGAGATCAAGGACTACAATACAATGAGCAGTTCTTC. Translation: CSARDQGLQYNEQFF. The rearrangement uses TRBV20-1 and TRBJ2-1, with D possibly matching TRBD2 (6 bases). The CDR3 has 15 amino acids. Germline-derived CDR1 and CDR2 are DFQATT and SNEGSKA (reference sequence). V gave up 0 bases and J gave up 4 bases, with 13 bases separating them.